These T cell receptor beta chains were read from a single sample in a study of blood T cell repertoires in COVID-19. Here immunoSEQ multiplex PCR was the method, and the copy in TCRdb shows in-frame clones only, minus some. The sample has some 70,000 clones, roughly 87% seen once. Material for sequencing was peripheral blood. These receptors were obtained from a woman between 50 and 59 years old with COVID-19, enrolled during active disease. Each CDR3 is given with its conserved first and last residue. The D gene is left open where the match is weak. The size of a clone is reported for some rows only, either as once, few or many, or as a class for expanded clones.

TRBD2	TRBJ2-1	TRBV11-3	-	CASKTGLGSDEQFF	TGTGCCAGCAAAACCGGACTAGGTTCGGATGAGCAGTTCTTC
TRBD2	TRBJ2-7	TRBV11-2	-	CASSRLAGGWEQYF	TGTGCCAGCAGCCGCCTAGCGGGAGGTTGGGAGCAGTACTTC
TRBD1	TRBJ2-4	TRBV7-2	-	CASSRGQGANIQYF	TGTGCCAGCAGCCGCGGACAGGGGGCAAACATTCAGTACTTC
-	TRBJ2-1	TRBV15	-	CATSRHRDTNEQFF	TGTGCCACCAGCAGACACCGGGACACCAATGAGCAGTTCTTC
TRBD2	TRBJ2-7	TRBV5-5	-	CASSLREGAYEQYF	TGTGCCAGCAGCTTGAGGGAGGGAGCCTACGAGCAGTACTTC
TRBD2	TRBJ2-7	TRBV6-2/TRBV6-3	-	CASSSPSGRFYEQYF	TGTGCCAGCAGTTCCCCTAGCGGGAGGTTCTACGAGCAGTACTTC
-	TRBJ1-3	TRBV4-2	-	CASSQGPSGNTIYF	TGTGCCAGCAGCCAAGGGCCCTCTGGAAACACCATATATTTT
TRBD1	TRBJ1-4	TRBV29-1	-	CSVGDPGQGNEKLFF	TGCAGCGTTGGGGACCCGGGACAGGGTAATGAAAAACTGTTTTTT
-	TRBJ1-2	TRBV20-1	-	CSASLQAIGGYTF	TGCAGTGCTAGTCTACAGGCTATAGGTGGCTACACCTTC
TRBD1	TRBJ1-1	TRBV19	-	CASGTGHTEAFF	TGTGCCAGTGGGACAGGGCACACTGAAGCTTTCTTT
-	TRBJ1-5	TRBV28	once	CASSSPLGRGGGPQHF	TGTGCCAGCAGTTCCCCACTGGGGAGGGGGGGAGGGCCCCAGCATTTT
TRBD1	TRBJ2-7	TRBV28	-	CASSSPMLDRGLAYEQYF	TGTGCCAGCAGTTCCCCCATGTTAGATAGGGGGCTTGCCTACGAGCAGTACTTC
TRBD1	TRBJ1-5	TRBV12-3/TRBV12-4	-	CASRGGGNQPQHF	TGTGCCAGCAGAGGGGGCGGGAATCAGCCCCAGCATTTT
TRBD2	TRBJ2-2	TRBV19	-	CASSIALAGVDTGELFF	TGTGCCAGTAGTATAGCTCTAGCGGGAGTTGACACCGGGGAGCTGTTTTTT
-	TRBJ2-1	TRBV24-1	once	CATSDYSGEQFF	TGTGCCACCAGTGATTACTCCGGGGAGCAGTTCTTC
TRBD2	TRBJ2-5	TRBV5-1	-	CASSSLAGQETQYF	TGCGCCAGCAGCTCCCTAGCGGGACAAGAGACCCAGTACTTC
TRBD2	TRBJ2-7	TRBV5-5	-	CASSQGLAGVSSEQYF	TGTGCCAGCAGCCAGGGACTAGCGGGAGTCTCCAGCGAGCAGTACTTC
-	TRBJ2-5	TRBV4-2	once	CASSQESRAETQYF	TGTGCCAGCAGCCAAGAGTCGAGAGCGGAGACCCAGTACTTC
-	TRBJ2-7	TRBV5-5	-	CASSLGQGGTYEQYF	TGTGCCAGCAGCTTGGGACAGGGCGGGACCTACGAGCAGTACTTC
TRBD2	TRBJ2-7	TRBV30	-	CALNGGGGNEQYF	TGTGCCTTAAACGGGGGGGGAGGCAACGAGCAGTACTTC
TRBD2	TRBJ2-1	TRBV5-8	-	CASSGGAGAYNEQFF	TGTGCCAGCAGCGGGGGAGCGGGAGCGTACAATGAGCAGTTCTTC
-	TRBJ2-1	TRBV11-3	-	CASSWAGGEQFF	TGTGCCAGCTCTTGGGCGGGTGGCGAGCAGTTCTTC
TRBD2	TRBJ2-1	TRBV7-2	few	CASSFGLAGPMEQFF	TGTGCCAGCAGCTTCGGACTAGCGGGCCCCATGGAGCAGTTCTTC
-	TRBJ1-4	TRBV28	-	CASSLQVINEKLFF	TGTGCCAGCAGTTTGCAGGTTATTAATGAAAAACTGTTTTTT
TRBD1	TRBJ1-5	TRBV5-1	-	CASSLEGASQPQHF	TGCGCCAGCAGCCTTGAGGGGGCAAGTCAGCCCCAGCATTTT
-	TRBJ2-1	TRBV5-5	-	CASSFIVSVPSGEQFF	TGTGCCAGCAGCTTCATTGTCTCCGTGCCCTCCGGTGAGCAGTTCTTC
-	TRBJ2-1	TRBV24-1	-	CATSESGLPYNEQFF	TGTGCCACCAGTGAATCGGGACTCCCCTACAATGAGCAGTTCTTC